This T cell receptor beta chain originates from a study of response to subunit inactivated influenza vaccine. Study-wide points: After each seasonal influenza vaccination, few new T cells are recruited, the authors suggested.

As concerns this clonotype: Its specificity is unknown.

Trimming shortened V by 4 bases and J by 6 bases, and 13 bases separated the two germline ends. Germline CDR1 SGHDT, CDR2 YYEEEE. The CDR3 consists of 13 residues. Via MiXCR, TCRdb re-called the RT-PCR reads, giving one row per CDR3 protein. The sample records more than 450,000 distinct CDR3 sequences, 12% being singletons. The chain combines TRBV5-6 with TRBJ2-5; D gene unclear. The receptor's source is a man in his fifties or sixties who received an inactivated influenza vaccine. The sample was PBMCs from blood, taken on the day of vaccination. The CDR3 DNA reads as TGTGCCAGCAGCCCCGGAGCCGGAAAGACCCAGTACTTC. Translated: CASSPGAGKTQYF.